The 17 T cell receptor beta chains below come from one sample, sequenced in a study of T cell responses to AZD1222 COVID-19 vaccine. TCRdb's copy holds only in-frame clones and misses some; the assay was immunoSEQ multiplex PCR. Seen here are approximately 130,000 clones, more than 85% observed once, and the top ten hold about 0.91%. Sample: peripheral blood, taken on day 0 of AZD1222 vaccination. The receptors come from an adult in good health.

CDR3 nucleotide sequence: TGTGCCAGCAGCTTGGGCCCAGTGAACACCGGGGAGCTGTTTTTT. Translated, it gives CASSLGPVNTGELFF. This chain joins TRBV5-4 and TRBJ2-2, with D unresolved. Germline values: CDR1 SGHNT, CDR2 YYREEE (reference sequence). CDR3 length: 15 amino acids. Deletions cut 0 bases from V and 1 base from J, with 7 bases between.

The rearrangement joins TRBV15 to TRBJ2-6, with no clear D. The CDR3 length is 15 residues. The germline V gene encodes CDR1 LNHNV and CDR2 YYDKDF (reference sequence). V shed 3 bases and J shed 3 bases, with 9 bases lying between them. CDR3 coding DNA: TGTGCCACCAGCAGGGGTGAACGTGGGGCCAACGTCCTGACTTTC. Protein product: CATSRGERGANVLTF.

The chain links TRBV4-1 to TRBJ1-2, with no clear D. CDR3 size: 15 residues. Germline lookup yields CDR1 MGHRA and CDR2 YSYEKL. Trimming removed 3 bases at V and 3 bases at J, with 14 bases between. CDR3 loop: CASSQDQVGDYGYTF. DNA of the CDR3: TGCGCCAGCAGCCAGGACCAGGTAGGAGACTATGGCTACACCTTC.

The CDR3 coding sequence is TGTGCCAGCAGTCCCGGACAGGGGGCCAACTATGGCTACACCTTC. Its translation is CASSPGQGANYGYTF. V is TRBV6-6 and J is TRBJ1-2; 11 nucleotides line up with TRBD1. Germline V lookup: CDR1 MNHNY, CDR2 SVGAGI (reference sequence). This CDR3 is 15 amino acids long. V gave up 5 bases and J gave up 2 bases; unmatched junction bases: 4.

The count of this clone is one. V and J are TRBV19 and TRBJ1-1, with 7 bases matching TRBD1. The CDR3 covers 15 residues. The germline gives CDR1 LNHDA, CDR2 SQIVND (reference sequence). The J segment lost 1 base and the V segment lost 5 bases, leaving 7 bases of the junction unmatched. The CDR3: CASSSLQGGNTEAFF. Written as DNA, the CDR3 is TGTGCCAGTAGTTCTCTCCAGGGGGGGAACACTGAAGCTTTCTTT.

The chain employs TRBV6-5 and TRBJ2-2; possible D gene TRBD1, 5 bases. From germline, CDR1 is MNHEY and CDR2 SVGAGI. Trimming pared 10 bases from V and 6 bases from J, leaving 9 bases between. This CDR3 comprises 11 residues. The CDR3 sequence is CATLGPGELFF. The CDR3 bases are TGTGCCACCCTGGGGCCCGGGGAGCTGTTTTTT.

CDR3 in amino acids: CASSEGLAGTYEQYF. CDR3 sequence (DNA): TGTGCCAGCAGCGAAGGACTAGCGGGGACCTACGAGCAGTACTTC. The gene calls are TRBV9 and TRBJ2-7; 12 bases agree with TRBD2. The germline V gene encodes CDR1 SGDLS and CDR2 YYNGEE. The ends lost 3 bases at V and 2 bases at J; junction bases unmatched: 3. CDR3 length equals 15 residues.

Written as DNA, the CDR3 is TGCGCCAGCAGCTTGCCAGGGGGCGCGTCTGAAGCTTTCTTT. Translating gives CASSLPGGASEAFF. This chain uses TRBV5-1 with TRBJ1-1; 8 bases are a match to TRBD1. CDR1 and CDR2 (germline): SGHRS, YFSETQ. The CDR3 contains 14 residues. J was trimmed by 6 bases and V by 1 base; bases with no gene match: 5. Complete variable domain (other parts from reference TRBV5-1 and TRBJ1-1): KAGVTQTPRYLIKTRGQQVTLSCSPISGHRSVSWYQQTPGQGLQFLFEYFSETQRNKGNFPGRFSGRQFSNSRSEMNVSTLELGDSALYLCASSLPGGASEAFFGQGTRLTVV.

The CDR3 loop reads CASSRTGTGGMEAFF. DNA of the CDR3: TGCGCCAGCAGCAGAACCGGGACAGGGGGCATGGAAGCTTTCTTT. The chain links TRBV5-1 to TRBJ1-1; 12 nucleotides line up with TRBD1. Losses at the gene ends were 4 bases for V and 8 bases for J; bases not matched to a gene: 9. The CDR3 has 15 residues. Germline V gene data show CDR1 as SGHRS and CDR2 as YFSETQ. The full variable domain, completed using reference TRBV5-1 and TRBJ1-1, is KAGVTQTPRYLIKTRGQQVTLSCSPISGHRSVSWYQQTPGQGLQFLFEYFSETQRNKGNFPGRFSGRQFSNSRSEMNVSTLELGDSALYLCASSRTGTGGMEAFFGQGTRLTVV.

This sequence joins TRBV7-9 and TRBJ1-3; the D is unclear. CDR1 and CDR2 (germline): SEHNR, FQNEAQ (reference sequence). Trimming stripped 1 base from V and 3 bases from J, with 7 bases between. The CDR3 length is 14 residues. The CDR3 region is CASSLGGLGNTIYF. In nucleotides, the CDR3 is TGTGCCAGCAGCTTAGGAGGGCTTGGAAACACCATATATTTT.

The chain has TRBV21-1 and TRBJ1-5; the DNA was not used to check the table's D call, TRBD1. TRBV21-1 is shown as a pseudogene. This CDR3 region has 15 residues. This CDR3 is CASSPRQGAGQPQHF. In DNA, the CDR3 is TGTGCCAGCAGCCCCAGACAGGGGGCAGGCCAGCCCCAGCATTTT.

V gene TRBV5-1 combines with J gene TRBJ1-2, with D possibly being TRBD1 (6 bases). CDR1 and CDR2 from the germline V gene are SGHRS and YFSETQ. With 1 base removed from V and 3 bases from J, the gap between germline ends came to 10 bases. The CDR3 length is 14 residues. DNA of the CDR3: TGCGCCAGCAGCTTGAGGGCAGGGGACTATGGCTACACCTTC. Translation: CASSLRAGDYGYTF.

The genes are TRBV2 and TRBJ1-2; D remains unclear. Germline loops: CDR1 SNHLY, CDR2 FYNNEI. V dropped 4 bases and J dropped 5 bases, with 14 bases sitting between them. The length of the CDR3 is 14 residues. CDR3 nucleotides: TGTGCCAGCAGTGGAATTAGTCCTTCGTATGGCTACACCTTC. Protein product: CASSGISPSYGYTF.

The chain has TRBV6-4 and TRBJ2-2; TRBD2 matches at 9 bases. The junction had 9 bases not matched to a gene; V was cut back by 5 bases and J by 5 bases. Germline V gene lookup returns CDR1 MRHNA and CDR2 SNTAGT. This CDR3 contains 16 residues. The CDR3 here is CASSPAGGPLTGELFF. Here the CDR3 DNA reads TGTGCCAGCAGTCCGGCGGGGGGGCCTTTAACCGGGGAGCTGTTTTTT.

The CDR3 here is CASSLSVTGTNTEAFF. As DNA, the CDR3 is TGTGCCAGCAGTTTGTCCGTGACAGGGACGAACACTGAAGCTTTCTTT. The chain employs TRBV27 and TRBJ1-1; 7 bases are a match to TRBD1. The CDR3 consists of 16 residues. Looked up from germline, CDR1 is MNHEY and CDR2 is SMNVEV (reference sequence). Trimming cost V 3 bases and J 1 base; bases outside gene matches: 8.

The CDR3 protein is CASSQDSMRGGFTDTQYF. CDR3 nucleotide sequence: TGTGCCAGCAGCCAAGATTCAATGCGGGGGGGCTTCACAGATACGCAGTATTTT. The chain uses TRBV3-1 (or the pseudogene TRBV3-2) and TRBJ2-3; 9 bases align to TRBD2. The V and J ends lost 0 bases and 2 bases, in that order; junction bases with no gene match: 9. CDR1 LGHDT and CDR2 YNNKEL come from the germline V gene (reference sequence). This CDR3 contains 18 residues.

With regard to this clone: A junction end diverges from the germline sequence, so it may reflect a read error. The gene calls are TRBV23-1 and TRBJ1-1, with D maybe TRBD1 (6 bases). TRBV23-1 is recorded as an ORF, its role being uncertain. The CDR3 covers 16 residues. The CDR3 sequence is CASSQSGATENTEAFF. The CDR3 bases are TGCGCCAGCAGTCAATCGGGGGCCACAGAGAACACTGAGGCTTTCTTT.